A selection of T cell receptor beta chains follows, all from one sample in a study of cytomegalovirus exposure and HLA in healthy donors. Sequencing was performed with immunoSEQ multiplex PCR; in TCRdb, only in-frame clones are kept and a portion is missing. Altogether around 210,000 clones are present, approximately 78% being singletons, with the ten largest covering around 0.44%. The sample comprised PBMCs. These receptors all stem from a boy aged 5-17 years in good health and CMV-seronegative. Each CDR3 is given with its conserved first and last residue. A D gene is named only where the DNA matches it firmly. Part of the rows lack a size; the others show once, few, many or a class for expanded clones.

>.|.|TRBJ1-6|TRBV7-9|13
TGTGCCAGCACCCCGCAGGATAATTCACCCCTCCACTTT
CASTPQDNSPLHF
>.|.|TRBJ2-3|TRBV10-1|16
TGCGCCAGCAGTCCCGTTGGGCGCCCCTCCACAGATACGCAGTATTTT
CASSPVGRPSTDTQYF
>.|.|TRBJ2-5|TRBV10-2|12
TGCGCCAGCGGTCTCAGATCGGAGACCCAGTACTTC
CASGLRSETQYF
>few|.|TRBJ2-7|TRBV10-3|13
TGTGCCATCAGTCCTGGGCATAAAATTATTCAGTACTTC
CAISPGHKIIQYF
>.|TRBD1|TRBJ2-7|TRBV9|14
TGTGCCAGCAGCCCGGACAGGGTTTATGACGAGCAGTACTTC
CASSPDRVYDEQYF
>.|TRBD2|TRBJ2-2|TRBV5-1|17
TGCGCCAGCAGCTGGGGGGGGGACCCGCGAAACACCGGGGAGCTGTTTTTT
CASSWGGDPRNTGELFF
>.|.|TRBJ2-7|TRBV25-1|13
TGTGCCAGCAGTGAATCTCCCAGGGACGAGCAGTACTTC
CASSESPRDEQYF
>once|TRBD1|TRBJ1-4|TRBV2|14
TGTGCCAGCAGAGAGGGGGCGCGGAGTGAAAAACTGTTTTTT
CASREGARSEKLFF
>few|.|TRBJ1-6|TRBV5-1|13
TGCGCCAGCAGCTTGGCAGGTCTATCACCCCTCCACTTT
CASSLAGLSPLHF
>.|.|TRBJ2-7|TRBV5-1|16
TGCGCCAGCAGCTTGGATAAGGGGACACCCATCCGAGGGCAGTACTTC
CASSLDKGTPIRGQYF
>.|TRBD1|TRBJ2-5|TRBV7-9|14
TGTGCCAGCAGCACCGACAGGGCAGGCGAGACCCAGTACTTC
CASSTDRAGETQYF
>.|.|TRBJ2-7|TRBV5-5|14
TGTGCCAGCAGCTTGGACTCACGGGCTAGCGATAAGTACTTC
CASSLDSRASDKYF
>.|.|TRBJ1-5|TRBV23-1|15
TGCGCCAGCAGTCAACCGCGGAGAATCCATCAGCCCCAGCATTTT
CASSQPRRIHQPQHF
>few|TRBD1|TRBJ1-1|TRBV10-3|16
TGTGCCATCAGTGAGGTAGGGGGCCAGTACGACACTGAAGCTTTCTTT
CAISEVGGQYDTEAFF
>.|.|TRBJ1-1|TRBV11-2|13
TGTGCCAGCAGCCGAACACAGGAGGGTGAAGCTTTCTTT
CASSRTQEGEAFF
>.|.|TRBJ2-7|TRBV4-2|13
TGTGCCAGCAGCCAAGATCCCTACTACGAGCAGTACTTC
CASSQDPYYEQYF
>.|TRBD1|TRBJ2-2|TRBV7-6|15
TGTGCCAGCAGGGAGAGGACAGGGGAGGCCGGGGAGCTGTTTTTT
CASRERTGEAGELFF
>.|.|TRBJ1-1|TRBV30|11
TGTGCCTGGAACCATGGGAGTGAAGCTTTCTTT
CAWNHGSEAFF
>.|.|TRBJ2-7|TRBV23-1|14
TGCGCCAGCAGTCATACAGGGCAGACCTACGAGCAGTACTTC
CASSHTGQTYEQYF
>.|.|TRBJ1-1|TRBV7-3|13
TGTGCCAGCAGCCGTCAGTTAAACACTGAAGCTTTCTTT
CASSRQLNTEAFF
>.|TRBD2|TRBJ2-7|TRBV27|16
TGTGCCAGCAGTTCTCCCCTGGGGCTAGCGGGACGAGAGCAGTACTTC
CASSSPLGLAGREQYF
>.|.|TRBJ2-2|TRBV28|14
TGTGCCAGCAGTTTGCAGGGTTACACCGGGGAGCTGTTTTTT
CASSLQGYTGELFF